What follows are 27 T cell receptor beta chains derived from one specimen sequenced in a study of shared clonotypes between healthy human individuals. Sequencing used immunoSEQ multiplex PCR; TCRdb keeps in-frame clones, though not all of them. The sample records more than 500,000 clones, 90% to 96% being singletons. Sequencing was performed on naive CD4+ T cells sorted from blood. As for subset: CD45RA+ positively selected. The receptors here all came from a woman aged 30 to 39 in good health.

The V call is TRBV19, the J call TRBJ2-3; TRBD2 might be the D (7 bases). The V and J ends lost 10 bases and 1 base respectively, with 21 bases between them. There are 16 residues in the CDR3. CDR1 and CDR2 (germline): LNHDA, SQIVND (reference sequence). This CDR3 reads CATHRGASDGTDTQYF. CDR3 sequence (DNA): TGTGCCACTCACCGGGGGGCTAGCGACGGCACAGATACGCAGTATTTT.

This rearrangement joins TRBV27 to TRBJ2-3; the D gene is possibly TRBD2 (5 bases). The CDR3 length is 13 residues. Deletions cut 2 bases from V and 4 bases from J, with 7 bases between. Germline CDR1 reads MNHEY; CDR2 reads SMNVEV (reference sequence). CDR3: CASSLGGPDTQYF. DNA of the CDR3: TGTGCCAGCAGTTTAGGCGGGCCAGATACGCAGTATTTT.

The gene calls are TRBV6-5 and TRBJ2-7; either TRBD1 or TRBD2 may supply D (5 bases each). This CDR3 has 15 residues. With 2 bases removed from V and 7 bases from J, the gap between germline ends came to 18 bases. Germline V gives CDR1 MNHEY, CDR2 SVGAGI. In nucleotides, the CDR3 is TGTGCCAGCAGTTACATCGGGGCAAAGGTGGGAGAGCAGTACTTC. Protein sequence: CASSYIGAKVGEQYF.

The chain is built from TRBV6-1 and TRBJ2-7, with D perhaps TRBD1 (6 bases). With 1 base removed from V and 2 bases from J, the gap between germline ends came to 12 bases. There are 15 residues in the CDR3. CDR1 is MNHNS and CDR2 is SASEGT in the germline V gene. Written as DNA, the CDR3 is TGTGCCAGCAGTGAAGTCGGCAGGGGAACCTACGAGCAGTACTTC. This sequence encodes CASSEVGRGTYEQYF.

This sequence joins TRBV25-1 and TRBJ2-1; 8 nucleotides line up with TRBD1. The CDR3 consists of 16 residues. Looked up from germline, CDR1 is MGHDK and CDR2 is SYGVNS. Unmatched junction bases numbered 9, after V lost 3 bases and J lost 5 bases. The CDR3 here is CASSDPLGTGDNEQFF. The DNA of the CDR3 is TGTGCCAGCAGTGACCCGCTCGGGACAGGAGACAATGAGCAGTTCTTC.

V is TRBV29-1 and J is TRBJ1-1, with 7 bases matching TRBD1. Losses at the gene ends were 7 bases for V and 7 bases for J; bases not matched to a gene: 9. The CDR3 is 12 residues long. Germline values: CDR1 SQVTM, CDR2 ANQGSEA. The CDR3 sequence is CSADDREVEAFF. CDR3 in DNA: TGCAGCGCCGATGACAGGGAAGTTGAAGCTTTCTTT.

The gene calls are TRBV5-6 and TRBJ2-3; D is ambiguous. V lost 4 bases, J lost 2 bases, and 14 bases lay in between. The length of the CDR3 is 15 residues. From germline, CDR1 is SGHDT and CDR2 YYEEEE. The CDR3 region has the DNA TGTGCCAGCAGCGCCGTATTAAACCTCACAGATACGCAGTATTTT. Translated: CASSAVLNLTDTQYF.

The chain uses TRBV11-3 and TRBJ2-2; D is perhaps TRBD2 (5 bases). There are 12 residues in the CDR3. Germline-derived CDR1 and CDR2 are SGHNT and YENEEA. V lost 8 bases and J 7 bases, leaving 11 bases between the germline ends. In DNA, the CDR3 is TGTGCCAGCGCCGAGGGAAGCGGGGAGCTGTTTTTT. Amino acids: CASAEGSGELFF.

Here the CDR3 DNA reads TGTGCCAGCAGCTTATCGGGACTAGCGGGAGGAGCGGAGCAGTTCTTC. This codes for CASSLSGLAGGAEQFF. The chain joins TRBV11-3 to TRBJ2-1; 15 bases are shared with TRBD2. CDR1 SGHNT and CDR2 YENEEA come from the germline V gene. The CDR3 has 16 amino acids. Losses at the gene ends were 2 bases for V and 10 bases for J; bases not matched to a gene: 6.

The J gene is TRBJ2-3, the V gene TRBV28; 7 bases are shared with TRBD2. J was trimmed by 1 base and V by 6 bases; bases with no gene match: 7. This CDR3 is 15 amino acids long. Germline V lookup: CDR1 MDHEN, CDR2 SYDVKM. CDR3 DNA: TGTGCCAGCAGCAATAGCGGGTATCGCACAGATACGCAGTATTTT. Translated: CASSNSGYRTDTQYF. Using reference TRBV28 and TRBJ2-3 for the parts outside the CDR3, the full variable domain is DVKVTQSSRYLVKRTGEKVFLECVQDMDHENMFWYRQDPGLGLRLIYFSYDVKMKEKGDIPEGYSVSREKKERFSLILESASTNQTSMYLCASSNSGYRTDTQYFGPGTRLTVL.

The table lists this clone with a count of one. The J gene is TRBJ2-3, the V gene TRBV7-2; 11 bases fit TRBD2. J lost 6 bases, V lost 5 bases, and 10 bases had no gene match. The CDR3 is 16 residues long. From germline, CDR1 is SGHTA and CDR2 FQGNSA. CDR3 region: CASSLKVAGGPDTQYF. As DNA, the CDR3 is TGTGCCAGCAGCCTGAAGGTAGCGGGAGGGCCGGATACGCAGTATTTT.

This chain uses TRBV7-8 with TRBJ2-1, with TRBD2 as a possible D gene (6 bases). Germline loops: CDR1 SGHVS, CDR2 FQNEAQ. The CDR3 is made up of 12 amino acids. V shed 5 bases and J shed 7 bases, with 9 bases lying between them. The CDR3 DNA sequence: TGTGCCAGCAGCAAGAGCGGGAATGAGCAGTTCTTC. This sequence encodes CASSKSGNEQFF.

The chain uses TRBV9 and TRBJ1-2; 10 bases line up with TRBD1. The CDR3 contains 17 residues. CDR1 is SGDLS, CDR2 YYNGEE, per germline. After removal of 1 base from V and 4 bases from J, the junction contained 10 bases not matched to a gene. In nucleotides, the CDR3 is TGTGCCAGCAGCGTAAGCCCGGGACAGGGGCAACTCTATGGCTACACCTTC. This translates into CASSVSPGQGQLYGYTF.

V gene TRBV7-9 combines with J gene TRBJ2-7, with D unresolved. Germline lookup yields CDR1 SEHNR and CDR2 FQNEAQ (reference sequence). The CDR3 is 14 residues long. The V gene lost 5 bases and the J gene lost 5 bases, with 16 bases spanning the gap. The CDR3 sequence is CASSLRAQRDEQYF. The CDR3 nucleotides are TGTGCCAGCAGCCTACGGGCCCAGCGAGACGAGCAGTACTTC.

The CDR3 nucleotides read TGCGCCAGCCATACCCTCGGACTAGCGGGAGTCGACAATGAGCAGTTCTTC. This sequence encodes CASHTLGLAGVDNEQFF. The chain joins TRBV5-1 to TRBJ2-1, with TRBD2 identical over 13 bases. Trimming at V came to 7 bases and at J to 5 bases, leaving 12 bases not matched to a gene. The CDR3 loop spans 17 amino acids. Germline CDR1 reads SGHRS; CDR2 reads YFSETQ.

The gene calls are TRBV29-1 and TRBJ2-6, with D uncertain. Trimming removed 4 bases at V and 1 base at J, with 8 bases between. Germline CDR1 and CDR2: SQVTM and ANQGSEA. This CDR3 contains 14 residues. Written as DNA, the CDR3 is TGCAGCGTTGTTTGGGGATCTGGGGCCAACGTCCTGACTTTC. Its protein product is CSVVWGSGANVLTF.

The chain uses TRBV5-1 and TRBJ1-4; 7 nucleotides match TRBD1. The trim removed 4 bases at V and 7 bases at J, leaving 10 bases unmatched. Germline loops: CDR1 SGHRS, CDR2 YFSETQ. The CDR3 length is 15 residues. The CDR3 sequence is CASSVRQGPSEKLFF. The CDR3 nucleotides are TGCGCCAGCAGCGTGAGACAGGGACCAAGTGAAAAACTGTTTTTT.

The genes are TRBV19 and TRBJ2-1; D assignment may be TRBD1 or TRBD2 (5 bases each). V was trimmed by 10 bases and J by 0 bases, leaving 13 bases between them. This CDR3 is built from 14 residues. The germline V gene encodes CDR1 LNHDA and CDR2 SQIVND (reference sequence). In nucleotides, the CDR3 is TGTGCCACCACGGGACGAGTCTCCTACAATGAGCAGTTCTTC. Translated, it gives CATTGRVSYNEQFF.

The V and J genes are TRBV5-4 and TRBJ2-7; D perhaps matches TRBD2 (6 bases). Germline V gene sequence: CDR1 SGHNT, CDR2 YYREEE (reference sequence). Trimming removed 4 bases from V and 4 bases from J, with 21 bases in between. The CDR3 is 16 residues long. The CDR3 reads CASSPTGGRQAYEQYF. CDR3 DNA sequence: TGTGCCAGCAGCCCTACTGGGGGGAGGCAAGCTTACGAGCAGTACTTC.

V gene TRBV28 combines with J gene TRBJ2-7, with 10 bases lining up with TRBD2. Germline loops: CDR1 MDHEN, CDR2 SYDVKM. Trimming removed 3 bases from V and 3 bases from J; junction bases left unmatched: 2. This CDR3 is built from 14 residues. The CDR3 here is CASSFASGSYEQYF. CDR3 nucleotide sequence: TGTGCCAGCAGTTTCGCTAGCGGGAGCTACGAGCAGTACTTC.

The CDR3 nucleotides are TGTGCCAGTAGTATAGTTAGACAGGGACTGCGATCTGGGGCCAACGTCCTGACTTTC. Translation gives CASSIVRQGLRSGANVLTF. The gene calls are TRBV19 and TRBJ2-6, with D possibly TRBD1 on 7 matching bases. Germline assignment: CDR1 LNHDA and CDR2 SQIVND (reference sequence). CDR3 length: 19 amino acids. V lost 1 base and J 1 base, leaving 17 bases between the germline ends.

DNA for the CDR3: TGTGCCAGCAGCAACCTCAGCACAGATACGCAGTATTTT. This sequence encodes CASSNLSTDTQYF. The V gene is TRBV28, the J gene TRBJ2-3; the D is unclear. Trimming left V 6 bases short and J 0 bases short, with 7 bases between. Germline CDR1 and CDR2: MDHEN and SYDVKM. This CDR3 has 13 amino acids.

The genes are TRBV7-9 and TRBJ2-1; the D gene is possibly TRBD1 (5 bases). V was pared by 0 bases and J by 9 bases, with 9 bases between. Germline V gene sequence: CDR1 SEHNR, CDR2 FQNEAQ (reference sequence). This CDR3 comprises 13 residues. The CDR3 DNA reads TGTGCCAGCAGCTTAGCGGGGCCTTCTGAGCAGTTCTTC. This translates into CASSLAGPSEQFF.

As DNA, the CDR3 is TGTGCCAGCAATGGTCTAGATACGCAGTATTTT. This codes for CASNGLDTQYF. The chain carries TRBV28 and TRBJ2-3; no clear D. There are 11 residues in the CDR3. The V end lost 7 bases, the J end lost 5 bases, and 7 bases lay between the germline ends. Germline CDR1 MDHEN, CDR2 SYDVKM.

This sequence joins TRBV23-1 and TRBJ2-3, with TRBD1 matching over 7 bases. TRBV23-1 has ORF status, its function being uncertain. CDR3 size: 14 residues. Trimming cost V 7 bases and J 1 base; bases outside gene matches: 5. The CDR3 loop is CASTTTGGTDTQYF. In nucleotides, the CDR3 is TGCGCCAGCACAACAACAGGGGGCACAGATACGCAGTATTTT.

The gene calls are TRBV19 and TRBJ1-3, with D possibly being TRBD1 (6 bases). Germline CDR1 and CDR2: LNHDA and SQIVND (reference sequence). The CDR3 is made up of 14 amino acids. V lost 5 bases to trimming and J lost 2 bases, with 10 bases between them. The CDR3 DNA follows: TGTGCCAGTAGTCCACAGGGTACTGGAAACACCATATATTTT. It codes for CASSPQGTGNTIYF.

This clone showed up just once. CDR3 sequence reads: CASSPHGASYEQYF. The CDR3 DNA follows: TGTGCCAGCAGCCCCCACGGGGCCTCCTACGAGCAGTACTTC. The chain employs TRBV6-5 and TRBJ2-7, with D tentatively TRBD1 or TRBD2 (5 bases each). Germline V CDR1 and CDR2: MNHEY, SVGAGI. CDR3 length: 14 amino acids. V was shortened by 6 bases and J by 0 bases, with 12 bases between the two germline ends.